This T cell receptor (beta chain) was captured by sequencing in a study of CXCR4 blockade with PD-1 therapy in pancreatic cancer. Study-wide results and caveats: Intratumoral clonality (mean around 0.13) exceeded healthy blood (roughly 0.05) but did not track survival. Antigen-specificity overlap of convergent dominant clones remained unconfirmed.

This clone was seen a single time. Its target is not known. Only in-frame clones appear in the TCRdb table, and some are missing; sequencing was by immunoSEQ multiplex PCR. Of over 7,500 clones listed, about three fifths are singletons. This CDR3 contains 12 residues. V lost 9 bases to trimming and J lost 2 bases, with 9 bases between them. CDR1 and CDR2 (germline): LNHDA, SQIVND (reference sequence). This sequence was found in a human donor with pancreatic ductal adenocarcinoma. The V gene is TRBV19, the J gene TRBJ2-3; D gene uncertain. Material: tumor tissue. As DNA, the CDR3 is TGTGCCAGAAGTGGCTACACAGATACGCAGTATTTT. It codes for CARSGYTDTQYF.